This T cell receptor (beta chain) was recorded in a study of cytomegalovirus exposure and HLA in healthy donors. CDR1 is MNHNS and CDR2 is SASEGT in the germline V gene. This CDR3 has 14 amino acids. V gave up 6 bases and J gave up 2 bases; unmatched junction bases: 3. PCR used 60 Vbeta primers and 13 Jbeta primers. The data were produced by immunoSEQ multiplex PCR, yet TCRdb's version contains in-frame clones alone and is incomplete. This table holds roughly 93,000 clones, around two thirds found once. General study points: According to reports, the classifier identified cytomegalovirus status with high specificity and sensitivity. Reports indicate that TCR beta sequences accurately predicted the HLA-A and HLA-B alleles of most subjects. An assumption of roughly uniform sequencing depth across donors underlay the presence/absence analyses.

Comments on this clone: Its antigen is unidentified.

The TCR was taken from a male donor in good health and CMV-seronegative. Sequencing input: PBMCs. This chain connects TRBV6-1 to TRBJ2-5, with 10 bases fitting TRBD1. In nucleotides, the CDR3 is TGTGCCAGCAGGCGGGACAGGGGACAAGAGACCCAGTACTTC. The encoded protein is CASRRDRGQETQYF.